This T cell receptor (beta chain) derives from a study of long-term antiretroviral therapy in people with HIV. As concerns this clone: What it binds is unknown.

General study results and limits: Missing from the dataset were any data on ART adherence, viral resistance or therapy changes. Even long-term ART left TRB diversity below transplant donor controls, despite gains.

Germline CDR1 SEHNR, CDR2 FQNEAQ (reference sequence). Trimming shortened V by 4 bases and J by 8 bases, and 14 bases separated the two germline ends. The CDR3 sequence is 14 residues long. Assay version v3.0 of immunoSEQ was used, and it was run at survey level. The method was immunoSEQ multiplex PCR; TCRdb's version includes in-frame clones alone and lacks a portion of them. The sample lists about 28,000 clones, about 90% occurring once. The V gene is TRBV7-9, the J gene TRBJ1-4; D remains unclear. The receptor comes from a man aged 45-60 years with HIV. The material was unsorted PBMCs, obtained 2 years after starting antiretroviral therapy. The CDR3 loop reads CASSSFGLQEKLFF. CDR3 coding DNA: TGTGCCAGCAGCTCCTTCGGGTTACAGGAAAAACTGTTTTTT.